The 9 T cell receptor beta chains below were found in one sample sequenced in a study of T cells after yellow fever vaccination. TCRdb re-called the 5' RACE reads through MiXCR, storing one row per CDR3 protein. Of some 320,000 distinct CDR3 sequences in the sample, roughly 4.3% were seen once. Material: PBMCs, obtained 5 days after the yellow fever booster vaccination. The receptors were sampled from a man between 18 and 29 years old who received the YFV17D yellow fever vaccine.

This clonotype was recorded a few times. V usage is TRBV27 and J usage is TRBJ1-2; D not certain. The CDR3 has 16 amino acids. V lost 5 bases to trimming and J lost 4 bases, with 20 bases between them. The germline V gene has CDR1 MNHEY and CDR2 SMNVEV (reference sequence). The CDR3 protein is CASSPGVGQMAYGYTF. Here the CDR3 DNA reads TGTGCCAGCAGTCCCGGGGTCGGGCAGATGGCCTATGGCTACACCTTC.

The CDR3 DNA reads TGTGCCAGCAGCTTAGCTAGCAAAGAGACCCAGTACTTC. Its translation: CASSLASKETQYF. The J gene is TRBJ2-5, the V gene TRBV7-2, with D unclear. Looked up from germline, CDR1 is SGHTA and CDR2 is FQGNSA. The CDR3 has 13 residues. Trimming cost V 0 bases and J 3 bases, with 5 bases left between them.

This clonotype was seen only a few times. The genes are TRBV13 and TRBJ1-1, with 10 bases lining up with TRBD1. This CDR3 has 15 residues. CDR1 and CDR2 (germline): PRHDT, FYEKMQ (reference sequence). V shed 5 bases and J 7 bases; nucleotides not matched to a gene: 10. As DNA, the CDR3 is TGTGCCAGCAGCCCGGGACAGGGGAGTAGGGTTGAAGCTTTCTTT. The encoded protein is CASSPGQGSRVEAFF.

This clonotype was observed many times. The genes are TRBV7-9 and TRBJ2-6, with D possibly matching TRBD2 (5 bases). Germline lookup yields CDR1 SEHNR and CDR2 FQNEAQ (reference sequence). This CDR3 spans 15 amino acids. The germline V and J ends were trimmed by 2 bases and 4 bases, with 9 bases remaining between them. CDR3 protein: CASSLRTGGANVLTF. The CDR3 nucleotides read TGTGCCAGCAGCTTACGAACGGGAGGGGCCAACGTCCTGACTTTC.

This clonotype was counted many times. The CDR3 reads CASSLEDPYNSPLHF. The CDR3, as DNA: TGTGCCAGCAGTTTGGAGGACCCCTATAATTCACCCCTCCACTTT. The rearrangement links TRBV6-6 to TRBJ1-6; no definite D call. V was pared by 4 bases and J by 2 bases, with 9 bases between. This CDR3 has 15 residues. Germline CDR1 MNHNY, CDR2 SVGAGI (reference sequence).

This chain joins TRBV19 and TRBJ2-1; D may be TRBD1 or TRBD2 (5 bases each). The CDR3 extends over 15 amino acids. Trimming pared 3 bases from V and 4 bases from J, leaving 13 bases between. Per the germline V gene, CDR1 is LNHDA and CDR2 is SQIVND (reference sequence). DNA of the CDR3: TGTGCCAGTAGTATGGGGGTTTCTGCTTACAATGAGCAGTTCTTC. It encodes CASSMGVSAYNEQFF.

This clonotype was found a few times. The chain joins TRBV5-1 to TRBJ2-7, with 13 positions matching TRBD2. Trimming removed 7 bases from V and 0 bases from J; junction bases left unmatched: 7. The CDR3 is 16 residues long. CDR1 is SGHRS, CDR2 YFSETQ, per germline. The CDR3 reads CASSGLAGAGSYEQYF. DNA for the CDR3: TGCGCCAGCTCTGGACTAGCGGGGGCTGGCTCCTACGAGCAGTACTTC.

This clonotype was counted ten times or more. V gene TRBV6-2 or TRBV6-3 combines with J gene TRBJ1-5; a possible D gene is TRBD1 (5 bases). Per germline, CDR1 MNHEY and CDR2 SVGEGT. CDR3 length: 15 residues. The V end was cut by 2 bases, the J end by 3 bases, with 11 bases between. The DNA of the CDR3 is TGTGCCAGCAGTTACCGGGGACTCAACAATCAGCCCCAGCATTTT. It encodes CASSYRGLNNQPQHF.

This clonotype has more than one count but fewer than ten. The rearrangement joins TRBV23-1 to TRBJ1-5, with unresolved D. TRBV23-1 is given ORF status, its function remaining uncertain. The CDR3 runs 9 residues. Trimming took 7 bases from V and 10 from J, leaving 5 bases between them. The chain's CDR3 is CASKSPQHF. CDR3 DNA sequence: TGCGCCAGCAAGTCTCCCCAGCATTTT.